Below, 2 T cell receptor beta chains from the same sample are listed, as sequenced in a study of cytomegalovirus exposure and HLA in healthy donors. Sequenced by immunoSEQ multiplex PCR; TCRdb stores in-frame clones only, minus some. Among roughly 130,000 clones, 88% were seen once, and the ten largest hold about 1.5%. The sample consisted of PBMCs. All receptors derive from a young man in good health and CMV-seronegative.

This clone showed up just once. This sequence joins TRBV5-1 and TRBJ2-1; the D gene is possibly TRBD2 (6 bases). Germline V gene sequence: CDR1 SGHRS, CDR2 YFSETQ. The ends were cut back, 0 bases at V and 9 bases at J, with 19 bases in the middle. There are 16 residues in the CDR3. The CDR3 DNA reads TGCGCCAGCAGCTTGGCTAGCGTGACCTTCATGGGTGAGCAGTTCTTC. Translating gives CASSLASVTFMGEQFF.

The CDR3 sequence: CASSLTVTQETQYF. The CDR3 DNA reads as TGTGCCAGCAGTTTGACAGTGACCCAAGAGACCCAGTACTTC. The V call is TRBV6-1, the J call TRBJ2-5; D is possibly TRBD1 (5 bases). Germline lookup yields CDR1 MNHNS and CDR2 SASEGT. V gave up 5 bases and J gave up 1 base, with 11 bases separating them. CDR3 size: 14 residues.